The rows below give T cell receptor beta chains drawn from one sample of a study of blood T cell repertoires in COVID-19. TCRdb's table, derived via immunoSEQ multiplex PCR, lists solely in-frame clones and lacks some. This table holds under 200,000 clones, about 88% found once. Material for sequencing was peripheral blood. These receptors originate from a woman aged 80 or over in a cohort sampled during active or convalescent COVID-19. CDR3s include the opening cysteine and the closing phenylalanine or tryptophan. D genes are given only for firm matches. Only some rows state a clone size, as once, few, many or a class for expanded clones.

>TRBV28|NA|TRBJ1-6|TRBD1
CASRKTGQGARNSPLHF
TGTGCCAGCAGGAAAACAGGACAGGGGGCTCGTAATTCACCCCTCCACTTT
>TRBV7-2|NA|TRBJ1-6|NA
CASSLSTGSYNSPLHF
TGTGCCAGCAGCTTGAGCACAGGCTCCTATAATTCACCCCTCCACTTT
>TRBV7-2|NA|TRBJ2-1|NA
CASSLQMGRGSYNEQFF
TGTGCCAGCAGCTTACAAATGGGCAGGGGATCCTACAATGAGCAGTTCTTC
>TRBV6-6|NA|TRBJ2-5|TRBD1
CASRWRQGSTETQYF
TGTGCCAGCAGGTGGCGACAGGGTTCAACAGAGACCCAGTACTTC
>TRBV6-4|NA|TRBJ2-2|TRBD1
CASSADREAGELFF
TGTGCCAGCAGTGCGGACAGGGAAGCCGGGGAGCTGTTTTTT
>TRBV5-5|NA|TRBJ1-4|TRBD1
CASSLTGGNEKLFF
TGTGCCAGCAGCTTGACAGGGGGGAATGAAAAACTGTTTTTT
>TRBV29-1|NA|TRBJ2-3|NA
CSVEKNRETDTQYF
TGCAGCGTTGAAAAGAACAGGGAAACAGATACGCAGTATTTT
>TRBV24-1|NA|TRBJ2-6|TRBD1
CATSDLRGPGANVLTF
TGTGCCACCAGTGATCTCAGGGGGCCTGGGGCCAACGTCCTGACTTTC
>TRBV7-9|NA|TRBJ1-2|NA
CASSFPGYNYGYTF
TGTGCCAGCAGCTTCCCAGGGTACAACTATGGCTACACCTTC
>TRBV24-1|NA|TRBJ2-1|TRBD2
CATSDLLAGVNEQFF
TGTGCCACCAGTGATTTACTAGCGGGGGTCAATGAGCAGTTCTTC
>TRBV7-8|NA|TRBJ1-5|NA
CASSHLSGDYQPQHF
TGTGCCAGCAGCCACCTTTCGGGGGACTATCAGCCCCAGCATTTT
>TRBV19|NA|TRBJ2-3|TRBD1
CASSQLGQGGTDTQYF
TGTGCCAGTAGCCAACTCGGACAGGGGGGGACAGATACGCAGTATTTT
>TRBV28|NA|TRBJ1-3|TRBD1
CASSFKQGSWSGNTIYF
TGTGCCAGCAGTTTTAAACAGGGGTCGTGGTCTGGAAACACCATATATTTT
>TRBV5-1|NA|TRBJ1-6|NA
CASSPRELVATTYNSPLHF
TGCGCCAGCAGCCCGCGAGAGCTAGTAGCGACGACCTATAATTCACCCCTCCACTTT
>TRBV20-1|NA|TRBJ2-7|NA
CSARTGYEQYF
TGCAGTGCGAGAACCGGCTACGAGCAGTACTTC
>TRBV28|few|TRBJ1-5|NA
CASTPQGQGNQPQHF
TGTGCCAGCACTCCGCAGGGTCAAGGCAATCAGCCCCAGCATTTT
>TRBV7-9|NA|TRBJ2-1|TRBD2
CASSFAGAYNEQFF
TGTGCCAGCAGCTTTGCGGGAGCCTACAATGAGCAGTTCTTC
>TRBV19|NA|TRBJ1-3|NA
CASSDVTRSGNTIYF
TGTGCCAGTAGTGATGTCACACGCTCTGGAAACACCATATATTTT
>TRBV5-1|NA|TRBJ1-6|NA
CASSLEVRGNSPLHF
TGCGCCAGCAGCTTGGAGGTCAGGGGTAATTCACCCCTCCACTTT
>TRBV9|NA|TRBJ2-1|TRBD2
CASSSRVGSGGVNEQFF
TGTGCCAGCAGCTCCAGAGTTGGTAGCGGGGGCGTCAATGAGCAGTTCTTC
>TRBV6-5|NA|TRBJ2-3|TRBD2
CASRQAGIADTQYF
TGTGCCAGCAGACAAGCGGGAATCGCAGATACGCAGTATTTT
>TRBV7-8|NA|TRBJ1-5|NA
CASSLVDSGNQPQHF
TGTGCCAGCAGCTTAGTTGACAGTGGCAATCAGCCCCAGCATTTT
>TRBV2|few|TRBJ1-6|TRBD1
CASSIQGARNSPLHF
TGTGCCAGCAGTATTCAGGGGGCAAGGAATTCACCCCTCCACTTT
>TRBV15|NA|TRBJ2-1|NA
CATSSYDRNDNEQFF
TGTGCCACCAGCAGCTATGACAGAAACGACAATGAGCAGTTCTTC
>TRBV6-6|NA|TRBJ2-1|NA
CASTALSSYNEQFF
TGTGCCAGCACCGCACTGAGCTCCTACAATGAGCAGTTCTTC
>TRBV18|NA|TRBJ1-2|TRBD1
CASSRQGAGSYTF
TGTGCCAGCTCTCGACAGGGGGCGGGTAGCTACACCTTC
>TRBV28|NA|TRBJ2-7|TRBD2
CASSQIGGGAYEQYF
TGTGCCAGCAGCCAAATCGGGGGGGGCGCTTACGAGCAGTACTTC
>TRBV7-9|NA|TRBJ1-1|NA
CASSLEGVPGTEAFF
TGTGCCAGCAGCTTAGAAGGAGTCCCGGGAACTGAAGCTTTCTTT